This T cell receptor (beta chain) originates from a study of cytotoxic CD8 clonotypes in ibrutinib-treated CLL. Study summary: A median around 12 months of treatment, range 6 to 36, preceded the collection of response samples. Mean per-sample yields comprised roughly 260,000 productive templates and tens of thousands of productive rearrangements.

Sequencing was performed with immunoSEQ multiplex PCR; in TCRdb, only in-frame clones are kept and a portion is missing. Of some 120,000 clones detected, less than 90% appear once; the ten largest clones hold roughly 3.5%. This clone was observed once. Looked up from germline, CDR1 is MGHDK and CDR2 is SYGVNS. The V gene lost 7 bases and the J gene lost 8 bases, with 11 bases spanning the gap. The CDR3 contains 11 residues. The sequence was collected from a human donor with chronic lymphocytic leukemia. The sequencing here drew on PBMCs, taken after 24 months of ibrutinib treatment. The genes are TRBV25-1 and TRBJ1-1; no definite D call. The CDR3 nucleotides read TGTGCCAGCACCCTCACTGGGGAAGCTTTCTTT. Translated, it gives CASTLTGEAFF.